This is a list of T cell receptor beta chains from one sample in a study of identical twins. TCRdb redid the calling of the 5' RACE reads with MiXCR, one entry per CDR3 protein. The sample carries 500,000 to 700,000 distinct CDR3 sequences, under 8.5% recorded once. The same sample was also used in a study of yellow fever vaccine responses in identical twins.

Sequences were obtained from PBMCs. These receptors came from a young woman in good health. Both conserved end residues are part of each CDR3. Fields, in order: D gene, V gene, J gene, clone size, CDR3 DNA, CDR3 protein. A D gene is named only where the DNA matches it firmly. Size is stated for part of the rows, as once, few or many counts, or as a class when the clone is expanded.

TRBD2,TRBV6-1,TRBJ2-5,-,TGTGCCAGCAGCAAGCGGGAGGGCCGGCTTGAGACCCAGTACTTC,CASSKREGRLETQYF
-,TRBV10-3,TRBJ2-2,few,TGTGCCATCAGTGATTCCGGGGAGCTGTTTTTT,CAISDSGELFF
TRBD2,TRBV4-1,TRBJ2-3,-,TGCGCCAGCAGCCAAGAGGGGACTAGCGGGAGTTTGTTTGGCACAGATACGCAGTATTTT,CASSQEGTSGSLFGTDTQYF
TRBD1,TRBV18,TRBJ1-4,few,TGTGCCAGCTCACCCCCGGGACAGAATGAAAAACTGTTTTTT,CASSPPGQNEKLFF
TRBD1,TRBV20-1,TRBJ1-6,many,TGCAGTGCTGGTCAGGGGGCTTTGGTAAATTCACCCCTCCACTTT,CSAGQGALVNSPLHF
-,TRBV21-1,TRBJ1-2,-,TGTGCCAGCAGCAAAGGCCCCTCGGGGGGAAAAAGATATGGCTACACCTTC,CASSKGPSGGKRYGYTF
-,TRBV24-1,TRBJ2-2,-,TGTGCCACCAGTGATTTGACAGATAACGCGAACACCGGGGAGCTGTTTTTT,CATSDLTDNANTGELFF
-,TRBV28,TRBJ2-2,few,TGTGCCAGCACCCGGAGAACAGGGCACACCGGGGAGCTGTTTTTT,CASTRRTGHTGELFF
TRBD2,TRBV11-2,TRBJ2-1,-,TGTGCCAGCAGCTTAGTTATGCGGGAGGGCGCGGGGCCCTACAATGAGCAGTTCTTC,CASSLVMREGAGPYNEQFF
TRBD2,TRBV7-2,TRBJ2-3,few,TGTGCCAGCAGCTCCCACAAGGGCGGGAGGGCCACAGATACGCAGTATTTT,CASSSHKGGRATDTQYF
-,TRBV28,TRBJ2-3,few,TGTGCCAGCAGATCACGCGCGGGGACGGCAGATACGCAGTATTTT,CASRSRAGTADTQYF
-,TRBV5-1,TRBJ2-7,many,TGCGCCAGCAGTTCTACGGCGGGAACAGCCTACGAGCAGTACTTC,CASSSTAGTAYEQYF
-,TRBV18,TRBJ1-1,-,TGTGCCAGCTCACCACCGGTACAGCTTGAAGCTTTCTTT,CASSPPVQLEAFF
TRBD1,TRBV7-7,TRBJ2-5,-,TGTGCCAGCAGCGAACAGGGGGGACAAGAGACCCAGTACTTC,CASSEQGGQETQYF
-,TRBV5-1,TRBJ2-1,many,TGCGCCAGCAGCTTGGGGATAGCAGGGCCGACATACAATGAGCAGTTCTTC,CASSLGIAGPTYNEQFF
-,TRBV3-1,TRBJ2-5,-,TGTGCCAGCAGCCAAAGTTTCCGCGGGTTCCAAGAGACCCAGTACTTC,CASSQSFRGFQETQYF
TRBD2,TRBV24-1,TRBJ2-1,-,TGTGCCACCAGTGATCCTCCTGGTGCTAGCGGGGGAAACAATGAGCAGTTCTTC,CATSDPPGASGGNNEQFF
TRBD2,TRBV6-5,TRBJ2-5,few,TGTGCCAGCAGTTCGATAGCGGGGGGGCAAGAGACCCAGTACTTC,CASSSIAGGQETQYF
-,TRBV6-4,TRBJ1-4,many,TGTGCCAGCAGTCCGACGCGGGGGCCTAATGAAAAACTGTTTTTT,CASSPTRGPNEKLFF
-,TRBV20-1,TRBJ1-5,few,TGCAGTGCTGTTACAGGGACCAGCAATCAGCCCCAGCATTTT,CSAVTGTSNQPQHF
TRBD2,TRBV29-1,TRBJ2-5,-,TGCAGCGTTTACGACCGCAGACTAGCGGGTTATGGAGAGACCCAGTACTTC,CSVYDRRLAGYGETQYF
-,TRBV2,TRBJ1-4,few,TGTGCCAGCAGTGGAGGATCCTATGAAAAACTGTTTTTT,CASSGGSYEKLFF
TRBD1,TRBV18,TRBJ2-6,-,TGTGCCAGCTCACCACCGGGACAGTTAACCTCTGGGGCCAACGTCCTGACTTTC,CASSPPGQLTSGANVLTF
-,TRBV10-3,TRBJ2-7,few,TGTGCCATCAGTGAGCCGGGACATCACATCTACGAGCAGTACTTC,CAISEPGHHIYEQYF
-,TRBV3-1,TRBJ2-5,many,TGTGCCAGCAGCCGGCGGGACAGCAGCCAAGAGACCCAGTACTTC,CASSRRDSSQETQYF
TRBD2,TRBV20-1,TRBJ2-7,-,TGCAGTGCTAACGGGGCTACTAGCGGGAGAGAGCAGGAGCAGTACTTC,CSANGATSGREQEQYF
TRBD1,TRBV18,TRBJ2-1,many,TGTGCCAGCTCACCGGGACAGGGGAAGGACTTC,CASSPGQGKDF
-,TRBV12-3/TRBV12-4,TRBJ2-1,many,TGTGCCAGCAGGTGGTTCGATGAGCAGTTCTTC,CASRWFDEQFF
-,TRBV20-1,TRBJ1-4,-,TGCAGTGCTAGAGATTTAAAAGGATCATATGAAAAACTGTTTTTT,CSARDLKGSYEKLFF
-,TRBV24-1,TRBJ2-1,-,TGTGCCACCAGTGACCTTACTAAAGACGTTGGTGAGCAGTTCTTC,CATSDLTKDVGEQFF
-,TRBV3-1,TRBJ1-2,-,TGTGCCAGCAGCCAAGGGCTGGCAGGAGATAACTATGGCTACACCTTC,CASSQGLAGDNYGYTF
-,TRBV6-1,TRBJ2-3,many,TGTGCCATCTCCCCCGAGGCTTACACAGATACGCAGTATTTT,CAISPEAYTDTQYF
TRBD1,TRBV5-1,TRBJ2-1,-,TGCGCCAGCAGCCCCGCGGACAGGGGACATGAGCAGTTCTTC,CASSPADRGHEQFF
TRBD1,TRBV29-1,TRBJ2-2,-,TGCAGCGCTATGGGACAGGCGAACACCGGGGAGCTGTTTTTT,CSAMGQANTGELFF
-,TRBV5-1,TRBJ2-3,many,TGCGCCAGCAGCTTGGAGGTGAGGTCAGATACGCAGTATTTT,CASSLEVRSDTQYF
-,TRBV29-1,TRBJ2-3,many,TGCAGCGTTGGGGAGTTCACAGATACGCAGTATTTT,CSVGEFTDTQYF
-,TRBV9,TRBJ2-7,few,TGTGCCGACCCCCGGACCTACTATTTCACCTACGAGCAGTACTTC,CADPRTYYFTYEQYF
-,TRBV5-1,TRBJ1-1,many,TGTGCCAGCAGTTTAGACAACACTGAAGCTTTCTTT,CASSLDNTEAFF
-,TRBV4-1,TRBJ2-3,many,TGCGCCAGCAGCCAAGATTTTCCCAGGGTAACATATCAGTATTTT,CASSQDFPRVTYQYF
TRBD1,TRBV4-1,TRBJ2-2,-,TGCGCCAGCAGCCAAGAGGGACAGGGATGGACCGGGGAGCTGTTTTTT,CASSQEGQGWTGELFF
-,TRBV12-3/TRBV12-4,TRBJ2-2,many,TGTGCCAGCAGTTCCCAGCGCACCGGGGAGCTGTTTTTT,CASSSQRTGELFF
TRBD2,TRBV9,TRBJ2-5,few,TGTGCCAGCAGGGCTAGCGGCCAAGAGACCCAGTACTTC,CASRASGQETQYF
-,TRBV20-1,TRBJ2-5,-,TGCAGTGCTACAGGCGGTTGGTACCAAGAGACCCAGTACTTC,CSATGGWYQETQYF
-,TRBV28,TRBJ1-2,few,TGTGCCAGCAGTCGGCGGGGGGTCGAACGTGGCTACACCTTC,CASSRRGVERGYTF
-,TRBV28,TRBJ2-6,-,TGTGCCAGCAGGTTGGTCGGGGCCAACGTCCTGACTTTC,CASRLVGANVLTF
-,TRBV7-6,TRBJ2-1,many,TGTGCCAGCAGCTTAGAGGAGGGGGCACACAATGAGCAGTTCTTC,CASSLEEGAHNEQFF
TRBD1,TRBV5-1,TRBJ1-2,many,TGCGCCAGCAGCTTGGGGGACAGAAACCACTATGGCTACACCTTC,CASSLGDRNHYGYTF
-,TRBV7-6,TRBJ2-1,many,TGTGCCAGCAGCTTCGCCCAGTCCTCCTACAATGAGCAGTTCTTC,CASSFAQSSYNEQFF
TRBD1,TRBV29-1,TRBJ2-5,few,TGCAGCGTTGAAGATCATGGGACAGAGATCCAAGAGACCCAGTACTTC,CSVEDHGTEIQETQYF
TRBD1,TRBV29-1,TRBJ1-2,many,TGCAGCGTTGCGACAGGGATTTACTATGGCTACACCTTC,CSVATGIYYGYTF
-,TRBV15,TRBJ2-3,many,TGTGCCACCAGCAGGGTACCTGTGGACACAGATACGCAGTATTTT,CATSRVPVDTDTQYF
-,TRBV15,TRBJ2-5,-,TGTGCCACCAGCAGAGTCAGTTCAGTGGAGACCCAGTACTTC,CATSRVSSVETQYF